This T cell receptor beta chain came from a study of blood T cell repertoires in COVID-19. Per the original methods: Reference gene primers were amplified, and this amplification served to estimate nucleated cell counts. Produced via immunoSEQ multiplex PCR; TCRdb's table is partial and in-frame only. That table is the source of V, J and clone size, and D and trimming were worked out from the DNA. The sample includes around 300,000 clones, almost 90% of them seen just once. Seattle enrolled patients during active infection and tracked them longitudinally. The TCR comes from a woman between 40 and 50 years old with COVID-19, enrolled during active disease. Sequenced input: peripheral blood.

The CDR3 DNA follows: TGTGCCATCAGTGACTCGGGACAGGGGGCAGGTGAAGCTTTCTTT. It codes for CAISDSGQGAGEAFF. The rearrangement joins TRBV10-3 to TRBJ1-1; 12 bases agree with TRBD1. The CDR3 loop spans 15 amino acids. J gave up 7 bases and V 3 bases, and 6 bases lay outside the gene matches. Germline V gene lookup returns CDR1 ENHRY and CDR2 SYGVKD.